This paragraph covers one T cell receptor (beta chain) sequence. Its antigen is undetermined. CDR1 is LGHNA and CDR2 is YSLEER in the germline V gene. Trimming pared 0 bases from V and 1 base from J, leaving 6 bases between. The CDR3 consists of 15 residues. This record belongs to a study of long-term antiretroviral therapy in people with HIV. Sequencing used immunoSEQ v3.0 at survey level. Only in-frame clones appear in the TCRdb table, and some are missing; sequencing was by immunoSEQ multiplex PCR. The table records about 26,000 clones, approximately 78% of them present only once. General observations from the study: No data on ART adherence, viral resistance or therapy changes. Clonotypes expanded prior to ART showed repertoire dominance at all sampled time points.

The source is a man in his fifties with HIV. V gene TRBV4-3 combines with J gene TRBJ2-2; unclear D gene. Sequences were derived from unsorted PBMCs, sampled 2.9 years after starting antiretroviral therapy. CDR3 sequence (DNA): TGCGCCAGCAGCCAAGAGTGGGGGAACACCGGGGAGCTGTTTTTT. This translates into CASSQEWGNTGELFF.